These 27 T cell receptor beta chains share one sample of origin, sequenced in a study of T cell responses to AZD1222 COVID-19 vaccine. The repertoire was sequenced with immunoSEQ multiplex PCR; TCRdb's copy has only in-frame clones and lacks some. The table has about 160,000 clones, 75% to 90% seen once; the top ten hold 6.9%. The sequences come from peripheral blood, collected on day 0 of AZD1222 vaccination. The receptors originated from an adult in good health.

The chain couples TRBV18 to TRBJ2-7; no reliable D call. Trimming left V 3 bases short and J 0 bases short, with 9 bases between. The CDR3 spans 14 residues. In germline, CDR1 is KGHSH, CDR2 LQKENI. CDR3 in DNA: TGTGCCAGCTCACCTACGACTCGCTCCTACGAGCAGTACGTC. Translating gives CASSPTTRSYEQYV.

The chain is built from TRBV3-1 (or the pseudogene TRBV3-2) and TRBJ2-1, with 13 bases matching TRBD2. The germline gives CDR1 LGHDT, CDR2 YNNKEL (reference sequence). CDR3 length: 12 residues. With V trimmed by 4 bases and J by 16 bases, 4 bases remained unmatched. The CDR3 here is CASSRTSGGAFF. The CDR3 coding sequence is TGTGCCAGCAGCCGAACTAGCGGGGGGGCCTTCTTC.

The rearrangement joins TRBV29-1 to TRBJ1-3, with no clear D. CDR1 and CDR2 (germline): SQVTM, ANQGSEA. Trimming pared 6 bases from V and 0 bases from J, leaving 9 bases between. There are 13 residues in the CDR3. CDR3 region: CSVPGISGNTIYF. The DNA of the CDR3 is TGCAGCGTCCCGGGGATCTCTGGAAACACCATATATTTT.

The chain links TRBV27 to TRBJ1-2, with D perhaps TRBD1 (6 bases). Trimming removed 6 bases at V and 7 bases at J, with 12 bases between. The germline V gene has CDR1 MNHEY and CDR2 SMNVEV (reference sequence). The CDR3 has 12 amino acids. The CDR3 DNA sequence: TGTGCCAGCAGCAGGGGTTCCTCTGGCTACACCTTC. Translation gives CASSRGSSGYTF.

V and J are TRBV21-1 and TRBJ2-7; the table gives TRBD2 as D, unverified against the DNA. TRBV21-1 counts as a pseudogene. The CDR3 sequence is 15 residues long. CDR3 DNA sequence: TGTGCCAGCAGCAAGCGGGGGCTCCGATACTACGAGCAGTACTTC. Translation gives CASSKRGLRYYEQYF.

The count of this clone is one. The chain employs TRBV4-1 and TRBJ2-5; 7 positions match TRBD1. The CDR3 has 15 residues. The germline gives CDR1 MGHRA, CDR2 YSYEKL. Trimming removed 2 bases from V and 2 bases from J; junction bases left unmatched: 5. The CDR3, as DNA: TGCGCCAGCAGCCAATTACCGGGACAGCAAGAGACCCAGTACTTC. As protein: CASSQLPGQQETQYF.

The chain recombines TRBV19 with TRBJ1-1; D is perhaps TRBD1 (5 bases). The CDR3 covers 14 residues. V was cut by 5 bases and J by 3 bases, with 13 bases left in between. Looked up from germline, CDR1 is LNHDA and CDR2 is SQIVND (reference sequence). The CDR3, as DNA: TGTGCCAGTAGTCCGTACAGGATTGACACTGAAGCTTTCTTT. Translating it yields CASSPYRIDTEAFF.

This chain uses TRBV24-1 with TRBJ2-3, with TRBD1 identical over 9 bases. V lost 1 base, J lost 1 base, and 2 bases stayed unmatched. Germline V lookup: CDR1 KGHDR, CDR2 SFDVKD. The CDR3 consists of 16 residues. The CDR3 nucleotides are TGTGCCACCAGTGATTTTGGGACAGGGCGCACAGATACGCAGTATTTT. Translated, it gives CATSDFGTGRTDTQYF.

Worth noting for this clone: Germline is not matched at one junction end, which may reflect a read error. The V and J genes are TRBV3-1 (or the pseudogene TRBV3-2) and TRBJ1-1, with a tentative D call TRBD1 (5 bases). The germline gives CDR1 LGHDT, CDR2 YNNKEL (reference sequence). This CDR3 region has 14 residues. This CDR3 is CASRQAGRNTEAFF. The CDR3 nucleotides read TGTGCCAGCAGGCAAGCGGGGCGGAACACTGAAGCTTTCTTT.

The chain recombines TRBV27 with TRBJ1-2, with a weak D call TRBD1 (5 bases). V was trimmed by 4 bases and J by 4 bases, leaving 19 bases between them. Per germline, CDR1 MNHEY and CDR2 SMNVEV (reference sequence). The CDR3 is 16 residues long. This CDR3 reads CASSSVVRGFGYGYTF. The CDR3 region has the DNA TGTGCCAGCAGTTCCGTCGTGAGGGGCTTTGGCTATGGCTACACCTTC.

This chain joins TRBV7-9 and TRBJ2-3, with a tentative D call TRBD2 (6 bases). Trimming left V 1 base short and J 4 bases short, with 15 bases between. Germline V lookup: CDR1 SEHNR, CDR2 FQNEAQ (reference sequence). The CDR3 is 16 residues long. The CDR3 region has the DNA TGTGCCAGCAGCTTAGGCGCGGGAATGGATTCAGATACGCAGTATTTT. The encoded protein is CASSLGAGMDSDTQYF.

The V call is TRBV5-1, the J call TRBJ2-1, with 8 bases lining up with TRBD1. J lost 3 bases, V lost 2 bases, and 7 bases had no gene match. The CDR3 sequence is 16 residues long. The germline V gene encodes CDR1 SGHRS and CDR2 YFSETQ. CDR3 sequence: CASSFSRQGIYNEQFF. CDR3 nucleotides: TGCGCCAGCAGCTTCTCAAGACAGGGGATCTACAATGAGCAGTTCTTC.

This chain uses TRBV11-3 with TRBJ2-5; the D is unclear. CDR1 and CDR2 (germline): SGHNT, YENEEA. The CDR3 has 15 residues. V shed 4 bases and J shed 2 bases, with 14 bases lying between them. The CDR3 nucleotides are TGTGCCAGCAGCTCCTCTAGGACGGCTCAAGAGACCCAGTACTTC. It specifies CASSSSRTAQETQYF.

The chain carries TRBV27 and TRBJ1-3; no clear D gene. CDR3 length: 14 amino acids. In germline, CDR1 is MNHEY, CDR2 SMNVEV (reference sequence). V shed 6 bases and J shed 4 bases, with 13 bases lying between them. CDR3 DNA sequence: TGTGCCAGCAGGTCCCTTGGGCCAGGAAACACCATATATTTT. Encoded protein: CASRSLGPGNTIYF.

This chain joins TRBV7-4 and TRBJ1-2; D might be TRBD1 (5 bases). The CDR3 loop spans 14 amino acids. Germline assignment: CDR1 SGHVT and CDR2 SQSDAQ. The V end was cut by 5 bases, the J end by 1 base, with 11 bases between. CDR3 sequence reads: CASSLGQLNYGYTF. The DNA for the CDR3 is TGTGCCAGCAGCCTAGGACAACTTAACTATGGCTACACCTTC.

The gene calls are TRBV5-4 and TRBJ1-2; 9 bases fit TRBD1. Per germline, CDR1 SGHNT and CDR2 YYREEE (reference sequence). This CDR3 is 14 amino acids long. V lost 4 bases and J lost 5; bases outside the gene matches: 6. The CDR3 is CASSEGTGIYGYTF. The CDR3 DNA is TGTGCCAGCAGCGAAGGGACAGGGATTTATGGCTACACCTTC.

V usage is TRBV2 and J usage is TRBJ2-7; TRBD1 matches 8 bases. Trimming removed 3 bases from V and 1 base from J; junction bases left unmatched: 2. Per germline, CDR1 SNHLY and CDR2 FYNNEI. There are 14 residues in the CDR3. The CDR3 coding sequence is TGTGCCAGCAGTGAGGGACAGGATTCCTACGAGCAGTACGTC. It specifies CASSEGQDSYEQYV.

The rearrangement links TRBV19 to TRBJ2-5; 9 bases fit TRBD1. The V gene end was trimmed by 9 bases and the J gene end by 3 bases; junction bases not matched to a gene: 8. The germline gives CDR1 LNHDA, CDR2 SQIVND (reference sequence). CDR3 length: 14 residues. CDR3: CASRLRQGEETQYF. The CDR3 DNA is TGTGCCAGCCGACTAAGACAGGGGGAAGAGACCCAGTACTTC. Using reference TRBV19 and TRBJ2-5 for the parts outside the CDR3, the full variable domain is DGGITQSPKYLFRKEGQNVTLSCEQNLNHDAMYWYRQDPGQGLRLIYYSQIVNDFQKGDIAEGYSVSREKKESFPLTVTSAQKNPTAFYLCASRLRQGEETQYFGPGTRLLVL.

This sequence joins TRBV7-9 and TRBJ2-7; 11 bases match TRBD2. Germline-derived CDR1 and CDR2 are SEHNR and FQNEAQ (reference sequence). The CDR3 extends over 15 amino acids. With 5 bases clipped from V and 4 bases from J, the junction kept 7 bases outside the gene matches. The CDR3: CASSPYTSGGYEQYF. In DNA form, the CDR3 reads TGTGCCAGCAGCCCTTATACTAGCGGGGGTTACGAGCAGTACTTC.

J is TRBJ2-2 and V is TRBV29-1; D might be TRBD1 (5 bases). The germline V and J ends were trimmed by 5 bases and 4 bases, with 14 bases remaining between them. CDR1 SQVTM and CDR2 ANQGSEA come from the germline V gene. There are 14 residues in the CDR3. CDR3: CSVRRESGTGELFF. CDR3 bases: TGCAGCGTTCGCAGGGAATCGGGCACCGGGGAGCTGTTTTTT.

The chain has TRBV3-1 (or the pseudogene TRBV3-2) and TRBJ2-2; D is perhaps TRBD2 (7 bases). Germline CDR1 and CDR2: LGHDT and YNNKEL (reference sequence). Trimming left V 1 base short and J 5 bases short, with 14 bases between. This CDR3 has 16 amino acids. CDR3 loop: CASSQGGGPGTGELFF. As DNA, the CDR3 is TGTGCCAGCAGCCAAGGCGGGGGCCCCGGAACCGGGGAGCTGTTTTTT.

V is TRBV6-5 and J is TRBJ2-5; 9 bases are a match to TRBD1. Germline values: CDR1 MNHEY, CDR2 SVGAGI. Trimming at V came to 0 bases and at J to 7 bases, leaving 6 bases not matched to a gene. CDR3 size: 15 residues. Here the CDR3 reads CASSYSRTGDGTQYF. In DNA form, the CDR3 reads TGTGCCAGCAGTTACTCAAGGACAGGGGACGGGACCCAGTACTTC.

The chain is built from TRBV4-1 and TRBJ1-5; perhaps TRBD1 as D (5 bases). Germline CDR1 MGHRA, CDR2 YSYEKL. V dropped 1 base and J dropped 6 bases, with 13 bases sitting between them. The CDR3 contains 15 residues. CDR3: CASSQATGVVQPQHF. The CDR3 DNA follows: TGCGCCAGCAGCCAAGCCACAGGCGTAGTTCAGCCCCAGCATTTT.

The rearrangement joins TRBV6-5 to TRBJ2-7, with no clear D. Germline-derived CDR1 and CDR2 are MNHEY and SVGAGI. The CDR3 sequence is 13 residues long. V lost 2 bases, J lost 1 base, and 6 bases lay in between. The chain's CDR3 is CASSYGESYEQYV. In nucleotides, the CDR3 is TGTGCCAGCAGTTACGGGGAATCCTACGAGCAGTACGTC.

The V and J genes are TRBV5-4 and TRBJ1-2; D perhaps matches TRBD1 (6 bases). From germline, CDR1 is SGHNT and CDR2 YYREEE (reference sequence). V lost 4 bases and J lost 4, with 23 bases in between. This CDR3 region has 17 residues. The CDR3 DNA is TGTGCCAGCAGCCCGACGCGGGGACAAACGATATCCTATGGCTACACCTTC. Its translation is CASSPTRGQTISYGYTF.

The chain carries TRBV19 and TRBJ1-4; D is ambiguous. There are 16 residues in the CDR3. Deletions cut 7 bases from V and 6 bases from J, with 21 bases between. Germline V gives CDR1 LNHDA, CDR2 SQIVND (reference sequence). In nucleotides, the CDR3 is TGTGCCAGTACCCTGGGAGCGGCAGCGTTCGATGAAAAACTGTTTTTT. This gives the protein CASTLGAAAFDEKLFF.

This clone has just one count. The CDR3 DNA sequence: TGTGCCAGCAGCACACGCAGCGGAGGGGAGGTAACCAAAAACATTCAGTACTTC. This codes for CASSTRSGGEVTKNIQYF. The chain uses TRBV21-1 and TRBJ2-4; the DNA was not used to check the table's D call, TRBD2. TRBV21-1 is a documented pseudogene. The CDR3 has 18 residues.